The clone carrying this TCR beta chain was seen only a few times. Its target is not known. V was clipped by 4 bases and J by 6 bases, with 10 bases between them. Germline V gives CDR1 SNHLY, CDR2 FYNNEI. The CDR3 contains 13 residues. These data originate in a study of early T cells in non-severe SARS-CoV-2 infection. Overall study: Sequencing targeted bulk RNA from unsorted whole blood, leaving chains unpaired.

Individual cDNA molecules each received unique molecular identifiers attached to them. In TCRdb, the 5' RACE reads were re-called with MiXCR into one record per CDR3 protein. This sample yields tens of thousands of distinct CDR3 sequences, of which roughly 10% are seen a single time; about 4.4% belongs to the top ten. Study observations and caveats: Clonotype matching in VDJdb favored anti-spike CD8 responses and did not capture private and CD4 specificities.

The TCR was taken from an adult who was a healthcare worker with PCR-confirmed SARS-CoV-2 infection or an uninfected control (not recorded which). Sequencing input: whole blood. V usage is TRBV2 and J usage is TRBJ2-1; tentatively, D is TRBD2 (5 bases). CDR3 in amino acids: CASSASRGNEQFF. The CDR3 nucleotides are TGTGCCAGCAGTGCGAGCCGGGGCAATGAGCAGTTCTTC.